This T cell receptor (beta chain) was sequenced for a study of T-cell reconstitution after alpha-beta-depleted transplantation in children. The CDR3 is made up of 16 amino acids. Trimming cost V 5 bases and J 3 bases, with 19 bases left between them. Germline assignment: CDR1 SQVTM and CDR2 ANQGSEA. It was with unique molecular identifiers that the TCRbeta library was prepared. TCRdb itself ran the PCR reads through MiXCR, one entry per CDR3 protein. The data contain about 230,000 distinct CDR3 sequences, around 12% of them singletons. The rearrangement links TRBV29-1 to TRBJ2-2, with a tentative D call TRBD1 (6 bases). The receptor's source is a human donor who donated a stem cell graft to a child with acute lymphoblastic leukemia. The sequences come from PBMCs from the stem cell graft donor, collected from the stem cell graft. CDR3 in amino acids: CSVPSTRGGDTGELFF. As DNA, the CDR3 is TGCAGCGTTCCCTCCACCAGGGGTGGGGACACCGGGGAGCTGTTTTTT.